Listed below are T cell receptor beta chains from one sample, sequenced in a study of T cells in Graves' hyperthyroidism and ophthalmopathy. One entry per CDR3 protein results from TCRdb running MiXCR on the multiplex PCR reads. The table has 450,000 to 650,000 distinct CDR3 sequences, 15% to 20% seen once; the top ten hold approximately 15%. The sequencing sample was made of blood. Receptor source: a woman between 18 and 29 years old with Graves' ophthalmopathy. Both conserved end residues are part of each CDR3. A D gene is named only where the DNA matches it firmly. Part of the rows lack a size; the others show once, few, many or a class for expanded clones.

TRBD1 | TRBJ2-5 | - | TRBV25-1 | CASSEPRDSPVLETQYF | TGTGCCAGCAGTGAGCCTCGGGACAGCCCCGTTCTGGAGACCCAGTACTTC
- | TRBJ1-6 | - | TRBV6-1 | CASTDRGPFYNSPLHF | TGTGCCAGCACCGATCGAGGCCCTTTTTATAATTCACCCCTCCACTTT
TRBD1 | TRBJ1-1 | many | TRBV9 | CASTLGQASTEAFF | TGTGCCAGCACCCTAGGACAGGCGTCAACTGAAGCTTTCTTT
- | TRBJ2-5 | - | TRBV27 | CASSGGAQETQYF | TGTGCCAGCAGTGGGGGGGCACAAGAGACCCAGTACTTC
TRBD1 | TRBJ2-6 | - | TRBV28 | CASSRDRVWGANVLTF | TGTGCCAGCAGTCGGGACAGGGTGTGGGGGGCCAACGTCCTGACTTTC
- | TRBJ1-5 | - | TRBV28 | CASRAEGNSNQPQHF | TGTGCCAGCAGGGCCGAGGGGAATAGCAATCAGCCCCAGCATTTT
- | TRBJ1-1 | few | TRBV4-2 | CASSQNRAGEAFF | TGTGCCAGCAGCCAAAACAGGGCGGGTGAAGCTTTCTTT
- | TRBJ1-1 | - | TRBV6-1 | CASSRIRGRDLIDTEAFF | TGTGCCAGCAGCCGAATCAGGGGAAGGGACCTTATCGACACTGAAGCTTTCTTT
- | TRBJ1-1 | many | TRBV29-1 | CSVRGWNTEAFF | TGCAGCGTTCGGGGGTGGAACACTGAAGCTTTCTTT
TRBD2 | TRBJ2-1 | many | TRBV7-2 | CASSQGSGGSDNEQFF | TGTGCCAGCAGCCAAGGTAGCGGGGGTTCCGACAATGAGCAGTTCTTC
- | TRBJ1-2 | few | TRBV6-1 | CASSEVTGQNGYTF | TGTGCCAGCAGTGAAGTCACAGGCCAGAATGGCTACACCTTC